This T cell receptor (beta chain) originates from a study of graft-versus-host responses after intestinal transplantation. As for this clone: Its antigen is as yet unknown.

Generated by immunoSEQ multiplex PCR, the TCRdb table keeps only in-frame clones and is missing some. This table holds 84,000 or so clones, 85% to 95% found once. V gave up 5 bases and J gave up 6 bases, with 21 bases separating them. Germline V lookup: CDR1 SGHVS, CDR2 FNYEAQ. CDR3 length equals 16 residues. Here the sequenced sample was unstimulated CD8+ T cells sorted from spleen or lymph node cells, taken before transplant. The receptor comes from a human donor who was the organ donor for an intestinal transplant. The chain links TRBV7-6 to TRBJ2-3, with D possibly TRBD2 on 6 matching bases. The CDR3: CASSPSVSRGRDTQYF. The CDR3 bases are TGTGCCAGCAGCCCCTCCGTGTCGCGGGGTAGGGATACGCAGTATTTT.